This T cell receptor beta chain originates from a study of metastatic and nonmetastatic thyroid tumors. At the level of the study: Where malignant and benign thyroid patients were concerned, repertoires were compared across blood and tumor or nodule tissue.

As handled by the study authors: Clinicopathological groups of papillary thyroid cancer showed CDR3 differences that were used to build a distant-metastasis classifier. With MiXCR, TCRdb called clones anew from the PCR reads. The V and J calls shown here were made by TCRdb, not taken from the authors' results. This sample yields 75,000 to 95,000 clones, of which about 13% are seen a single time; approximately 11% belongs to the top ten. On this clone: Its antigen is unidentified. Other DNA sequences of this sample code for an identical CDR3.

The study, taken as a whole, reports: It was reportedly found that TCR beta diversity was significantly higher in malignant thyroid tumors than in benign nodules, a difference seen in both blood and tumor samples.

Trimming took 6 bases from V and 5 from J; bases not matched to a gene: 2. CDR1 is MDHEN, CDR2 SYDVKM, per germline. This CDR3 has 13 residues. Ahead of thyroid surgery, no patient had received treatment of any kind. The source material was blood. The receptor's source is a female donor with papillary thyroid cancer or a benign thyroid nodule (not recorded which). Some clones in this sample may be carry-over from other donors' samples. The chain joins TRBV28 to TRBJ2-2; 8 bases match TRBD1. DNA for the CDR3: TGTGCCAGCAGCTACAGGGGGACCGGGGAGCTGTTTTTT. Residues: CASSYRGTGELFF.